This T cell receptor beta chain was captured in a study of blood T cell repertoires in COVID-19. The CDR3 extends over 14 amino acids. Germline CDR1 and CDR2: KGHSH and LQKENI. Germline trimming cut 8 bases from V and 0 bases from J; bases unmatched to any gene: 0. TCRdb keeps only in-frame clones here, not all; method: immunoSEQ multiplex PCR. The table has 160,000 or so clones, roughly 77% seen once; the top ten hold about a tenth. The sequence was obtained from a human donor in a cohort sampled during active COVID-19. Sequenced sample: peripheral blood. This sequence joins TRBV18 and TRBJ2-1; 11 bases align to TRBD2. The CDR3 loop reads CASGTSGSYNEQFF. The CDR3 nucleotides read TGTGCCAGCGGGACTAGCGGCTCCTACAATGAGCAGTTCTTC.